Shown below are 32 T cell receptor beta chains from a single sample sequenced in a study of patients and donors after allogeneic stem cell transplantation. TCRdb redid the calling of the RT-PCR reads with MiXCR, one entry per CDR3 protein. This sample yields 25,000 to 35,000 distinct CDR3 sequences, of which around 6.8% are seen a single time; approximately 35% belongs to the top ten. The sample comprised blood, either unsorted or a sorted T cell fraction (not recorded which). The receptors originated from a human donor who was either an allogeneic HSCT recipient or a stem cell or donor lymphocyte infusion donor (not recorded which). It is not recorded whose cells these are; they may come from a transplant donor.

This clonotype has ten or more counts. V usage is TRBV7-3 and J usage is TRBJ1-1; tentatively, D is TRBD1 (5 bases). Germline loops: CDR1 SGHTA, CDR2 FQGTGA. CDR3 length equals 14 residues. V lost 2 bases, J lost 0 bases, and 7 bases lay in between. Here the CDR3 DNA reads TGTGCCAGCAGCTTAGCAGGGATGAACACTGAAGCTTTCTTT. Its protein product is CASSLAGMNTEAFF.

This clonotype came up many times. The CDR3: CASSLQQGVNSPLHF. The CDR3 bases are TGTGCCAGCAGTTTACAACAGGGGGTAAATTCACCCCTCCACTTT. The J gene is TRBJ1-6, the V gene TRBV12-3 or TRBV12-4, with 8 nucleotides matching TRBD1. This CDR3 is built from 15 residues. V was pared by 2 bases and J by 7 bases, with 4 bases of the junction left unmatched.

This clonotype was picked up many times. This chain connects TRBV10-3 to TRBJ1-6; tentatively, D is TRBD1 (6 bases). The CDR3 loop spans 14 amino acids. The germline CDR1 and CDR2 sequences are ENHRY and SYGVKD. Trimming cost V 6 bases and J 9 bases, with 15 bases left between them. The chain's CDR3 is CAIRNEGGVSPLHF. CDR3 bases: TGTGCCATCAGAAACGAGGGGGGGGTTTCACCCCTCCACTTT.

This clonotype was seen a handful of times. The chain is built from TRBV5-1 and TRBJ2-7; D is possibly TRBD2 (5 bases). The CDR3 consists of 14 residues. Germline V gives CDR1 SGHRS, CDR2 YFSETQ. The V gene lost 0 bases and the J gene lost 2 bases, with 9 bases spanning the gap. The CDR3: CASSLGGSPYEQYF. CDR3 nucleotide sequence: TGCGCCAGCAGCTTGGGAGGGAGCCCCTACGAGCAGTACTTC. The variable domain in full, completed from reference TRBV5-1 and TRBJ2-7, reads KAGVTQTPRYLIKTRGQQVTLSCSPISGHRSVSWYQQTPGQGLQFLFEYFSETQRNKGNFPGRFSGRQFSNSRSEMNVSTLELGDSALYLCASSLGGSPYEQYFGPGTRLTVT.

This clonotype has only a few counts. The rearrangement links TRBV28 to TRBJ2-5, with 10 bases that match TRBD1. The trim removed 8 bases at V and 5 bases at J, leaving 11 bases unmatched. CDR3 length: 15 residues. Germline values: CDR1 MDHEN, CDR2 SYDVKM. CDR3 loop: CASVTGGQGVETQYF. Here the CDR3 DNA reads TGTGCCAGCGTAACAGGTGGACAGGGGGTTGAGACCCAGTACTTC.

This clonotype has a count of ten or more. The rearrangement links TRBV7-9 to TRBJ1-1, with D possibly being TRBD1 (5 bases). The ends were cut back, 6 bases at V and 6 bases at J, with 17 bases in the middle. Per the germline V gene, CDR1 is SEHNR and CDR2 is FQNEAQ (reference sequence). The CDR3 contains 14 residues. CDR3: CASSPRTLGPEAFF. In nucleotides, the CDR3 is TGTGCCAGCAGTCCAAGGACACTGGGCCCTGAAGCTTTCTTT.

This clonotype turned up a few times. The DNA of the CDR3 is TGTGCCAGCAGCCCGCTGAGGAGGGATACGCAGTATTTT. Translating gives CASSPLRRDTQYF. The V call is TRBV5-6, the J call TRBJ2-3; perhaps TRBD2 as D (5 bases). Per the germline V gene, CDR1 is SGHDT and CDR2 is YYEEEE. The CDR3 is 13 residues long. The V and J ends lost 4 bases and 6 bases respectively, with 12 bases between them. Combining the CDR3 with reference TRBV5-6 and TRBJ2-3 gives the whole variable domain DAGVTQSPTHLIKTRGQQVTLRCSPKSGHDTVSWYQQALGQGPQFIFQYYEEEERQRGNFPDRFSGHQFPNYSSELNVNALLLGDSALYLCASSPLRRDTQYFGPGTRLTVL.

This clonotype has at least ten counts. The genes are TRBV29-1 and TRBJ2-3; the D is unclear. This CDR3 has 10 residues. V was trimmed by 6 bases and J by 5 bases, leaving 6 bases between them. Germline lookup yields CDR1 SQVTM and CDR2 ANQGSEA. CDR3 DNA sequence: TGCAGCGTGGTAAAAGATACGCAGTATTTT. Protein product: CSVVKDTQYF.

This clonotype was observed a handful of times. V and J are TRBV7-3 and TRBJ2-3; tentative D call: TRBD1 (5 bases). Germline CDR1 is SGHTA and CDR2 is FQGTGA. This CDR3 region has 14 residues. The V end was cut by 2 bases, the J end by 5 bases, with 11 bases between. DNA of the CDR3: TGTGCCAGCAGCTTAGGCTATAGGGGAGATACGCAGTATTTT. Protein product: CASSLGYRGDTQYF.

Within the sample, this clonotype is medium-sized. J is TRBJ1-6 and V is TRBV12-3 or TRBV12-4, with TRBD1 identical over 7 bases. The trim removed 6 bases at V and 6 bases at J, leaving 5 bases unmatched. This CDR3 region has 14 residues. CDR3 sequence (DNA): TGTGCCAGCAGCTCCGGACAGGCTAATTCACCCCTCCACTTT. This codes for CASSSGQANSPLHF.

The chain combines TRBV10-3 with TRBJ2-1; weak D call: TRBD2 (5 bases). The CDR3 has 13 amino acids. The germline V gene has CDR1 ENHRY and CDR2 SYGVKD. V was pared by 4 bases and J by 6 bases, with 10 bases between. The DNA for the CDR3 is TGTGCCATCAGTGGTTCCGGGGTCAATGAGCAGTTCTTC. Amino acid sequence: CAISGSGVNEQFF.

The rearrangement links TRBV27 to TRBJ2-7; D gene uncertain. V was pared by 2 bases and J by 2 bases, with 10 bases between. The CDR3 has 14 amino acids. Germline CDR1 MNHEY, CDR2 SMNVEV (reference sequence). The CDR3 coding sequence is TGTGCCAGCAGTTTAATGGGGAACGCCTACGAGCAGTACTTC. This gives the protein CASSLMGNAYEQYF.

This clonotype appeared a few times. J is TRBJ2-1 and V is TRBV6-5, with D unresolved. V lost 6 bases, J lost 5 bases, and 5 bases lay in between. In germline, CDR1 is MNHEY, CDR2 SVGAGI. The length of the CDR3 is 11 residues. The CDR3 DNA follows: TGTGCCAGCAGCCGAAACAATGAGCAGTTCTTC. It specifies CASSRNNEQFF.

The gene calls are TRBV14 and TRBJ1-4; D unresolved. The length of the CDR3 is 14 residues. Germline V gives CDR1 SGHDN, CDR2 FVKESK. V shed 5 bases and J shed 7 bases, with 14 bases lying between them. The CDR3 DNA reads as TGTGCCAGCAGCGCGGGCCCTAGCACTGAAAAACTGTTTTTT. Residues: CASSAGPSTEKLFF.

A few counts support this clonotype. In nucleotides, the CDR3 is TGTGCCAGCAGCTTAATCCCGACTAGTCAGGAGACCCAGTACTTC. This codes for CASSLIPTSQETQYF. The chain recombines TRBV7-8 with TRBJ2-5, with TRBD2 as a possible D gene (6 bases). Trimming removed 2 bases from V and 5 bases from J, with 15 bases in between. The germline gives CDR1 SGHVS, CDR2 FQNEAQ. The CDR3 consists of 15 residues. Filled out from reference TRBV7-8 and TRBJ2-5, the complete variable domain reads GAGVSQSPRYKVAKRGQDVALRCDPISGHVSLFWYQQALGQGPEFLTYFQNEAQLDKSGLPSDRFFAERPEGSVSTLKIQRTQQEDSAVYLCASSLIPTSQETQYFGPGTRLLVL.

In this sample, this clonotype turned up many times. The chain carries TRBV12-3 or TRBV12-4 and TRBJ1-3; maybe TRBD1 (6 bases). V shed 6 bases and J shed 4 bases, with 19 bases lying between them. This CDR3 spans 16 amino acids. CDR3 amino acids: CASRGAGLTLGNTIYF. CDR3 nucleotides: TGTGCCAGCAGGGGGGCGGGGCTAACCTTGGGAAACACCATATATTTT.

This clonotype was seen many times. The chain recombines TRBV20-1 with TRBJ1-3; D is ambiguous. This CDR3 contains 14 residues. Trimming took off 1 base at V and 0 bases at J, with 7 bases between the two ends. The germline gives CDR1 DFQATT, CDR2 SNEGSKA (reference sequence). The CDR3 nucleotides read TGCAGTGCTAGAGTCGGCAGCTCTGGAAACACCATATATTTT. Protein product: CSARVGSSGNTIYF.

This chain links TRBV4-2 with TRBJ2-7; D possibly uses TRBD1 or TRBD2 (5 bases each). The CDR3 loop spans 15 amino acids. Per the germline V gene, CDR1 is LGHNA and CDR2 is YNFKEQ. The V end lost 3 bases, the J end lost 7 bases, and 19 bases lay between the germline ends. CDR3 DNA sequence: TGTGCCAGCAGCCAGGCCGGGACCGCGTTTAGAGAGCAGTACTTC. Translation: CASSQAGTAFREQYF.

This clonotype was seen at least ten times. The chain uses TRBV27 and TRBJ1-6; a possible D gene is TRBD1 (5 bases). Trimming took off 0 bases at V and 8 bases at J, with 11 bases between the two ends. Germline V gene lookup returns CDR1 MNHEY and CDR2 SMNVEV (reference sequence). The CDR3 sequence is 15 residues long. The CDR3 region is CASSLSVTGDSPLHF. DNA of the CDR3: TGTGCCAGCAGTTTATCGGTCACAGGAGATTCACCCCTCCACTTT.

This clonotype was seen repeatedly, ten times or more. The CDR3 sequence: CASSSGPGLSNQPQHF. The CDR3 DNA is TGTGCCAGCAGCTCAGGACCCGGACTCAGCAATCAGCCCCAGCATTTT. The V and J genes are TRBV7-2 and TRBJ1-5; no firm D call. This CDR3 has 16 residues. The V and J ends lost 4 bases and 1 base respectively, with 14 bases between them. Germline lookup yields CDR1 SGHTA and CDR2 FQGNSA.

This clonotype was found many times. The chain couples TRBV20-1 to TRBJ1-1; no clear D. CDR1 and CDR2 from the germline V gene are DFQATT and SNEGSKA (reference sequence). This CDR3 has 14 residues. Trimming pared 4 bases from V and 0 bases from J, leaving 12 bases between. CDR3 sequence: CSATPWELNTEAFF. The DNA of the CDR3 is TGCAGTGCTACACCCTGGGAGCTGAACACTGAAGCTTTCTTT.

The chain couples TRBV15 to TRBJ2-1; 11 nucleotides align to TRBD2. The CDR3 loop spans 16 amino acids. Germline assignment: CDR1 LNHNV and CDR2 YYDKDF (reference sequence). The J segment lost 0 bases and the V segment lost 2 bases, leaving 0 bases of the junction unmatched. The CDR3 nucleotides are TGTGCCACCAGCAGAACTAGCGGGAGCTCCTACAATGAGCAGTTCTTC. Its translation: CATSRTSGSSYNEQFF.

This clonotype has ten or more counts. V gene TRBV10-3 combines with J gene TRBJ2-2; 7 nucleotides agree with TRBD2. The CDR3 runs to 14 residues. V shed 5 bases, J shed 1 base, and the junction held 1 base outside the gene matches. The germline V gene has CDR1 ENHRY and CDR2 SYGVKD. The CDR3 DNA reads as TGTGCCATCAGTTTAGCGGGGAACACCGGGGAGCTGTTTTTT. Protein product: CAISLAGNTGELFF.

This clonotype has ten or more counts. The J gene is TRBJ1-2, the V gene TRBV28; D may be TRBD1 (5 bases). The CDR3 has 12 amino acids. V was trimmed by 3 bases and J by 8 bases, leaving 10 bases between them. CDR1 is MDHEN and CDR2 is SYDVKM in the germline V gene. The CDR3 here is CASSLGPSGYTF. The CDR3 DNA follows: TGTGCCAGCAGTTTGGGACCATCAGGCTACACCTTC.

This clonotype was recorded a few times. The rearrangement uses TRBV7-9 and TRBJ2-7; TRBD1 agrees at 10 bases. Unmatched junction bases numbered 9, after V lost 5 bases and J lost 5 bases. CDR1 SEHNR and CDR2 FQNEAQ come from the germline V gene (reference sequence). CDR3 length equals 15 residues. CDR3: CASSSEGQGVHEQYF. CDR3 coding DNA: TGTGCCAGCAGCAGCGAAGGACAGGGGGTCCACGAGCAGTACTTC.

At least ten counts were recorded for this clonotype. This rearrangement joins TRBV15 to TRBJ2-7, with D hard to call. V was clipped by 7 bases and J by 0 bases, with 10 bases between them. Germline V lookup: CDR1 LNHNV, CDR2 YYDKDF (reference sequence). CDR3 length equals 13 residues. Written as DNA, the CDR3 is TGTGCCACCAATGACCAGAGCTCCTACGAGCAGTACTTC. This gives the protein CATNDQSSYEQYF. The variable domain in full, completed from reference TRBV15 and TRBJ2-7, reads DAMVIQNPRYQVTQFGKPVTLSCSQTLNHNVMYWYQQKSSQAPKLLFHYYDKDFNNEADTPDNFQSRRPNTSFCFLDIRSPGLGDTAMYLCATNDQSSYEQYFGPGTRLTVT.

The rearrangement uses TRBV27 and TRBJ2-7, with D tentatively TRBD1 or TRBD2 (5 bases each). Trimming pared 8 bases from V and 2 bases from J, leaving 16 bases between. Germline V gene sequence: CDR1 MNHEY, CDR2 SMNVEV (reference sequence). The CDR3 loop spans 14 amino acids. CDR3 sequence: CASLRTSGPYEQYF. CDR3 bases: TGTGCCAGCCTACGCACGTCGGGACCCTACGAGCAGTACTTC.

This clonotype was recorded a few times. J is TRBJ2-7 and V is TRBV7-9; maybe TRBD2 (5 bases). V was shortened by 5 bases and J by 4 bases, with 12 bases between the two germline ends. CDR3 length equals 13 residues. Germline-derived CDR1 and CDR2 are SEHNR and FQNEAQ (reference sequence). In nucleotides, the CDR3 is TGTGCCAGCAGCCCCGGCGGGCCATACGAGCAGTACTTC. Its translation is CASSPGGPYEQYF.

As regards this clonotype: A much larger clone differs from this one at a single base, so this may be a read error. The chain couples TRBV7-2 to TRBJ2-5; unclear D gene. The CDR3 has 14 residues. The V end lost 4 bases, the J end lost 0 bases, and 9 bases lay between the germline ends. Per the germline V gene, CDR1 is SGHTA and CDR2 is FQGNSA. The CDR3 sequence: CTSSYKAYQETQYF. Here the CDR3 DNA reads TGTACCAGCAGCTACAAAGCGTACCAAGAGACCCAGTACTTC.

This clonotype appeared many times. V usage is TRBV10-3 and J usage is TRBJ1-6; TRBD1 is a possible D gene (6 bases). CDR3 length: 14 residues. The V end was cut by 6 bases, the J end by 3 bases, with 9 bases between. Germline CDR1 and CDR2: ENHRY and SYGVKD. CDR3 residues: CAISRQDYNSPLHF. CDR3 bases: TGTGCCATCAGCCGACAGGACTATAATTCACCCCTCCACTTT.

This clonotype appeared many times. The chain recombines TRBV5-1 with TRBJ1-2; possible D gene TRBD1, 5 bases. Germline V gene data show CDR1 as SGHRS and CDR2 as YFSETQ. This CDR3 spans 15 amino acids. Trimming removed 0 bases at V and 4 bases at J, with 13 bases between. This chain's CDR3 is CASSLGGAGSYGYTF. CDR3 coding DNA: TGCGCCAGCAGCTTGGGAGGGGCTGGTAGCTATGGCTACACCTTC.

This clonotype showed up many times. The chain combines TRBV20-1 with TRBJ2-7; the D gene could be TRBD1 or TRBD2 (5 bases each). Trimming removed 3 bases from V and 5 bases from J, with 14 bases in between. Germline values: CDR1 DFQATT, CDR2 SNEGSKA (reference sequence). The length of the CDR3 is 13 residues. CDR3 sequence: CSASPGTTNEQYF. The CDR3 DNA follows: TGCAGTGCTAGCCCCGGGACCACTAACGAGCAGTACTTC.